The 28 T cell receptor beta chains presented below share a single source sample, sequenced in a study of cytomegalovirus exposure and HLA in healthy donors. The PCR made use of 60 Vbeta and 13 Jbeta primers. Using immunoSEQ multiplex PCR, the repertoire was profiled, and TCRdb retains in-frame clones only, with some absent. The sample includes some 120,000 clones, roughly 70% of them seen just once. The sample was PBMCs. Every receptor here comes from a man between 25 and 39 years old in good health and CMV-seropositive.

Notes on this clone: This specimen includes other DNA sequences encoding the same CDR3. The chain employs TRBV6-4 and TRBJ2-1; perhaps TRBD2 as D (5 bases). The germline V and J ends were trimmed by 3 bases and 0 bases, with 9 bases remaining between them. The CDR3 extends over 15 amino acids. CDR1 and CDR2 from the germline V gene are MRHNA and SNTAGT. CDR3: CASSDPGSSYNEQFF. The CDR3 nucleotides read TGTGCCAGCAGTGATCCGGGGAGCTCCTACAATGAGCAGTTCTTC.

V is TRBV12-5 and J is TRBJ1-1; no clear D. The CDR3 is 17 residues long. CDR1 and CDR2 (germline): LGHNT, FRNRAP. Trimming took off 0 bases at V and 5 bases at J, with 19 bases between the two ends. CDR3 nucleotides: TGTGCTAGTGGTTTGGTCCTTTTTCCCCCAGGAGGGACTGAAGCTTTCTTT. Translation: CASGLVLFPPGGTEAFF.

V is TRBV18 and J is TRBJ2-1; 7 positions match TRBD2. This CDR3 has 14 amino acids. CDR1 and CDR2 (germline): KGHSH, LQKENI. V shed 1 base and J 7 bases; nucleotides not matched to a gene: 4. The DNA of the CDR3 is TGTGCCAGCTCACCACGGGCCGGGAGGAATGAGCAGTTCTTC. It codes for CASSPRAGRNEQFF.

This clone was counted a few times. This sequence joins TRBV27 and TRBJ2-7; 7 bases map to TRBD2. The V and J ends lost 5 bases and 5 bases, in that order; junction bases with no gene match: 9. Germline CDR1 reads MNHEY; CDR2 reads SMNVEV (reference sequence). The length of the CDR3 is 14 residues. DNA for the CDR3: TGTGCCAGCAGTACTCGGGCCCGGGGGGACGAGCAGTACGTC. It translates to CASSTRARGDEQYV.

This chain connects TRBV28 to TRBJ2-5; TRBD1 is a possible D gene (5 bases). Germline values: CDR1 MDHEN, CDR2 SYDVKM. The ends were cut back, 5 bases at V and 5 bases at J, with 12 bases in the middle. This CDR3 region has 13 residues. The CDR3 bases are TGTGCCAGCAGTCGTGGGGCAATGGAGACCCAGTACTTC. Protein: CASSRGAMETQYF.

The gene calls are TRBV5-4 and TRBJ2-2; 9 bases match TRBD1. Unmatched junction bases numbered 8, after V lost 4 bases and J lost 7 bases. The germline CDR1 and CDR2 sequences are SGHNT and YYREEE (reference sequence). The CDR3 has 15 amino acids. CDR3 residues: CASSPGQGIIGELFF. The CDR3 nucleotides read TGTGCCAGCAGCCCGGGACAGGGTATCATCGGGGAGCTGTTTTTT. Full variable domain (missing parts from reference TRBV5-4 and TRBJ2-2): ETGVTQSPTHLIKTRGQQVTLRCSSQSGHNTVSWYQQALGQGPQFIFQYYREEENGRGNFPPRFSGLQFPNYSSELNVNALELDDSALYLCASSPGQGIIGELFFGEGSRLTVL.

This CDR3 reads CASSVTGEFGKNIQYF. DNA for the CDR3: TGTGCCAGCAGCGTCACAGGGGAGTTCGGCAAAAACATTCAGTACTTC. The chain combines TRBV9 with TRBJ2-4; 7 positions match TRBD1. This CDR3 contains 16 residues. Unmatched junction bases numbered 8, after V lost 2 bases and J lost 3 bases. Germline-derived CDR1 and CDR2 are SGDLS and YYNGEE.

This clone appeared a single time. V and J are TRBV15 and TRBJ2-2; D gene ambiguous. Germline V gene sequence: CDR1 LNHNV, CDR2 YYDKDF (reference sequence). Trimming left V 9 bases short and J 3 bases short, with 17 bases between. The CDR3 totals 15 residues. The CDR3 loop reads CATDQNREYTGELFF. Here the CDR3 DNA reads TGTGCCACAGATCAAAATAGAGAATACACCGGGGAGCTGTTTTTT.

This clone was seen only a few times. CDR3: CAWSPVYTEAFF. DNA for the CDR3: TGTGCCTGGAGTCCTGTTTACACTGAAGCTTTCTTT. This chain joins TRBV30 and TRBJ1-1; no firm D call. This CDR3 spans 12 amino acids. Trimming shortened V by 2 bases and J by 3 bases, and 7 bases separated the two germline ends. Germline CDR1 is GTSNPN and CDR2 is SVGIG (reference sequence).

The chain is built from TRBV11-2 and TRBJ1-6; TRBD1 agrees at 8 bases. Germline CDR1 and CDR2: SGHAT and FQNNGV. Trimming took 5 bases from V and 7 from J; bases not matched to a gene: 1. The CDR3 totals 13 residues. CDR3 DNA sequence: TGTGCCAGCAGCCGGGACAGGAATTCACCCCTCCACTTT. It yields the protein CASSRDRNSPLHF.

The chain has TRBV28 and TRBJ1-1; no definite D call. Trimming took 3 bases from V and 4 from J, leaving 24 bases between them. The germline CDR1 and CDR2 sequences are MDHEN and SYDVKM. This CDR3 region has 18 residues. CDR3 nucleotide sequence: TGTGCCAGCAGTTTCATGACTACGAAGCGGGGAATGGGCACTGAAGCTTTCTTT. It is translated as CASSFMTTKRGMGTEAFF.

The chain employs TRBV21-1 and TRBJ1-4; the table's D call TRBD1 went unverified against the DNA. TRBV21-1 is a pseudogene. The CDR3 is 17 amino acids. Here the CDR3 reads CASTQGPKRPEEEKLFF. The CDR3 DNA follows: TGTGCCAGCACCCAGGGCCCAAAGCGCCCGGAAGAAGAAAAACTGTTTTTT.

This chain joins TRBV19 and TRBJ1-4; perhaps TRBD1 as D (5 bases). V was clipped by 7 bases and J by 6 bases, with 9 bases between them. This CDR3 is built from 12 residues. Germline V gene sequence: CDR1 LNHDA, CDR2 SQIVND (reference sequence). In nucleotides, the CDR3 is TGTGCCAGTAACAGGTTTGATGAAAAACTGTTTTTT. It translates to CASNRFDEKLFF.

The chain joins TRBV9 to TRBJ2-3; 9 bases line up with TRBD2. This CDR3 region has 16 residues. The V and J ends lost 4 bases and 2 bases, in that order; junction bases with no gene match: 8. Germline lookup yields CDR1 SGDLS and CDR2 YYNGEE. CDR3: CASSPFGGRVTDTQYF. The CDR3 DNA follows: TGTGCCAGCAGCCCATTTGGCGGGAGGGTCACAGATACGCAGTATTTT.

The gene calls are TRBV9 and TRBJ2-3, with 11 bases matching TRBD2. Trimming removed 3 bases from V and 4 bases from J; junction bases left unmatched: 1. Looked up from germline, CDR1 is SGDLS and CDR2 is YYNGEE. CDR3 length: 14 residues. CDR3 region: CASSASGRSDTQYF. In DNA form, the CDR3 reads TGTGCCAGCAGCGCTAGCGGGAGGTCAGATACGCAGTATTTT.

The J gene is TRBJ1-4, the V gene TRBV27; 7 bases align to TRBD1. The length of the CDR3 is 15 residues. Germline V lookup: CDR1 MNHEY, CDR2 SMNVEV (reference sequence). V trimming: 1 base; J trimming: 5 bases; junction bases outside the gene matches: 4. CDR3 bases: TGTGCCAGCAGTTTATACCCAGGGGGGAATGAAAAACTGTTTTTT. Protein: CASSLYPGGNEKLFF.

The gene calls are TRBV5-4 and TRBJ2-7; 13 nucleotides match TRBD2. The junction had 9 bases not matched to a gene; V was cut back by 3 bases and J by 0 bases. CDR1 is SGHNT and CDR2 is YYREEE in the germline V gene (reference sequence). CDR3 length: 18 residues. CDR3 in DNA: TGTGCCAGCAGCTCGGGACTAGCGGGACTGGGGGGCTCCTACGAGCAGTACTTC. Translating gives CASSSGLAGLGGSYEQYF.

The rearrangement uses TRBV5-1 and TRBJ2-3; D is possibly TRBD2 (5 bases). CDR1 is SGHRS and CDR2 is YFSETQ in the germline V gene. Trimming shortened V by 1 base and J by 0 bases, and 6 bases separated the two germline ends. CDR3 length equals 14 residues. CDR3 sequence reads: CASSLRGSTDTQYF. The CDR3, as DNA: TGCGCCAGCAGCTTGCGAGGGAGCACAGATACGCAGTATTTT.

This chain connects TRBV13 to TRBJ2-5; D may be TRBD2 (6 bases). In germline, CDR1 is PRHDT, CDR2 FYEKMQ (reference sequence). The length of the CDR3 is 12 residues. Trimming pared 6 bases from V and 3 bases from J, leaving 8 bases between. The CDR3 protein is CASSVAEETQYF. CDR3 nucleotides: TGTGCCAGCAGTGTAGCGGAAGAGACCCAGTACTTC. Using reference TRBV13 and TRBJ2-5 for the parts outside the CDR3, the full variable domain is AAGVIQSPRHLIKEKRETATLKCYPIPRHDTVYWYQQGPGQDPQFLISFYEKMQSDKGSIPDRFSAQQFSDYHSELNMSSLELGDSALYFCASSVAEETQYFGPGTRLLVL.

The chain has TRBV5-6 and TRBJ2-5; 13 bases fit TRBD2. The CDR3 length is 16 residues. Germline assignment: CDR1 SGHDT and CDR2 YYEEEE. The V and J ends lost 3 bases and 7 bases, in that order; junction bases with no gene match: 9. CDR3 sequence reads: CASSWGTSGVAGTQYF. The CDR3 bases are TGTGCCAGCAGCTGGGGGACTAGCGGGGTCGCAGGGACCCAGTACTTC.

J is TRBJ1-5 and V is TRBV5-1; D gene ambiguous. The V and J ends lost 1 base and 3 bases respectively, with 11 bases between them. From germline, CDR1 is SGHRS and CDR2 YFSETQ. The CDR3 contains 15 residues. The CDR3, as DNA: TGCGCCAGCAGCTTGTCCGGAGGTACCAATCAGCCCCAGCATTTT. This sequence encodes CASSLSGGTNQPQHF.

The chain carries TRBV19 and TRBJ1-5, with unresolved D. The CDR3 covers 14 residues. Germline values: CDR1 LNHDA, CDR2 SQIVND (reference sequence). The CDR3 DNA follows: TGTGCAGTTCGTACGGGTATGGGCAATCAGCCCCAGCATTTT. Its protein product is CAVRTGMGNQPQHF.

This chain links TRBV7-8 with TRBJ2-5; TRBD1 agrees at 9 bases. The V segment lost 2 bases and the J segment 1 base; nucleotides outside the gene matches: 17. The germline CDR1 and CDR2 sequences are SGHVS and FQNEAQ. CDR3 length: 20 amino acids. As DNA, the CDR3 is TGTGCCAGCAGCTTAATACAGGGGGCCATCTCGACTCGATCCCAAGAGACCCAGTACTTC. This sequence encodes CASSLIQGAISTRSQETQYF.

The CDR3 protein is CASSTGGLGGYTF. Here the CDR3 DNA reads TGTGCCAGCAGCACAGGGGGCCTAGGTGGCTACACCTTC. The rearrangement uses TRBV25-1 and TRBJ1-2; the match to TRBD1 covers 9 bases. V shed 6 bases, J shed 7 bases, and the junction held 6 bases outside the gene matches. The germline V gene encodes CDR1 MGHDK and CDR2 SYGVNS. CDR3 length: 13 amino acids.

The V and J genes are TRBV7-9 and TRBJ2-5; 8 bases fit TRBD2. The length of the CDR3 is 17 residues. The V segment lost 5 bases and the J segment 1 base; nucleotides outside the gene matches: 12. From germline, CDR1 is SEHNR and CDR2 FQNEAQ (reference sequence). CDR3 nucleotide sequence: TGTGCCAGCAGCCCCAGAGGTAGCGGGGCGACCCAAGAGACCCAGTACTTC. Its translation is CASSPRGSGATQETQYF.

Regarding this clone: Other DNA sequences in the same sample also yield this CDR3. The V and J genes are TRBV5-4 and TRBJ2-5; the match to TRBD1 covers 12 bases. This CDR3 is 17 amino acids long. V was pared by 1 base and J by 2 bases, with 6 bases of the junction left unmatched. Germline V gene lookup returns CDR1 SGHNT and CDR2 YYREEE (reference sequence). The CDR3 DNA reads TGTGCCAGCAGCTTGTTGGGACAGGGGGCGTCACAAGAGACCCAGTACTTC. Its protein product is CASSLLGQGASQETQYF.

The gene calls are TRBV27 and TRBJ1-2, with D possibly matching TRBD1 (6 bases). The CDR3 sequence is 14 residues long. Trimming shortened V by 2 bases and J by 8 bases, and 15 bases separated the two germline ends. The germline gives CDR1 MNHEY, CDR2 SMNVEV (reference sequence). CDR3 in amino acids: CASSLDPGAWGYTF. CDR3 in DNA: TGTGCCAGCAGTTTAGACCCAGGGGCTTGGGGCTACACCTTC.

The gene calls are TRBV7-2 and TRBJ2-3; a possible D gene is TRBD2 (6 bases). The CDR3 totals 18 residues. V was clipped by 5 bases and J by 6 bases, with 27 bases between them. Per the germline V gene, CDR1 is SGHTA and CDR2 is FQGNSA. CDR3 sequence (DNA): TGTGCCAGCAGCCTGCAGAGGGTTTCGGGCGGGGACTCGGATACGCAGTATTTT. Amino acids: CASSLQRVSGGDSDTQYF.